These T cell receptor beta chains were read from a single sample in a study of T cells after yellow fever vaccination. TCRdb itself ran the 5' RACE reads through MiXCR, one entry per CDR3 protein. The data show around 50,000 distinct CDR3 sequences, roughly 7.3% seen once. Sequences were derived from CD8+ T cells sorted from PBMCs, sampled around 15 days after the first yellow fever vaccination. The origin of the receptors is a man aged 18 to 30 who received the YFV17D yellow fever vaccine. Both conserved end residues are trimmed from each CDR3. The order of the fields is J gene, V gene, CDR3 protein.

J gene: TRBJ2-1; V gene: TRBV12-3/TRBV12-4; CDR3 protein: ASSLSGNEQF
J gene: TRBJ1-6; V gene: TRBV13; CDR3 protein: ASSADSWNSPLH
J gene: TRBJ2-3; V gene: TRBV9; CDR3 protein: ASSVSVGGAQY
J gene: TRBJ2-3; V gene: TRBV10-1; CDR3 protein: ASRDPREGTDTQY
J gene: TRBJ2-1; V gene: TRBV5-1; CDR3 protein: ASSRVGINEQF
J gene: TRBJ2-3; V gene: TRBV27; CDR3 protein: ASSPLAGGRTQY
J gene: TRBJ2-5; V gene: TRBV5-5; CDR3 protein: ASSLGADRGQETQY
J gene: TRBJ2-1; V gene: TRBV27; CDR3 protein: ASSLSADNEQF
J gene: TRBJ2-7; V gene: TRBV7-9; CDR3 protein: ASSTERTAATYEQY
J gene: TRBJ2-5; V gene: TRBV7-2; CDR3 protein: ASSDLLAGQETQY
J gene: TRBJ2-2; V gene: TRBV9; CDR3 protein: ASSVVGESGELF
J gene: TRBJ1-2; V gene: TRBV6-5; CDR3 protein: ASSYEARGQSGYT
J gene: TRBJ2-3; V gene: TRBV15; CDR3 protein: ATSRDGTDTQY
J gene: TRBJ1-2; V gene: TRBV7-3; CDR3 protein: ASSLGQGVFVYGYT
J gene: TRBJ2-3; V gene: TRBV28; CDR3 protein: ASSSSGGAGTDTQY
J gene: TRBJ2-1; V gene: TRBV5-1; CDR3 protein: ASSLPAGLGEQF
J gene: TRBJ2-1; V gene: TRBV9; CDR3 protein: ASSVGAGVYNEQF
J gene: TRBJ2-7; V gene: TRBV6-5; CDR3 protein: ASSYGPGASYEQY
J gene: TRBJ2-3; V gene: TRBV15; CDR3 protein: ATSREVPSTDTQY
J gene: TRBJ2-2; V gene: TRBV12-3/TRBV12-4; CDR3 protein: ASSRSTGELF
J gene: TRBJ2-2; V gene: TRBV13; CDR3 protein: ASSRGSLAYIGELF
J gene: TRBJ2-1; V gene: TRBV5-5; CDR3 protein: ASSSSRGSMDEQF
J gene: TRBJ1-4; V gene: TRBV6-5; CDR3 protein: ASSYQATGDNEKLF
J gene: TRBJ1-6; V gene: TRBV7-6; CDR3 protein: ASSSSTGLGSPLH
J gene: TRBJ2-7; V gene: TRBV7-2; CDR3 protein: ASSLGIRMVTYYEQY
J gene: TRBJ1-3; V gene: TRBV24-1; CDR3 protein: ATSWTGGNGNTIY
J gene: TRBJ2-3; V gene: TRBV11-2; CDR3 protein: ASSLEGWGLTDTQY
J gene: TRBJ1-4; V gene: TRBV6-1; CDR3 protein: ASSVSVVWEKLF
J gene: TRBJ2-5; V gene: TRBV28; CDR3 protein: ASITSGGTPETQY
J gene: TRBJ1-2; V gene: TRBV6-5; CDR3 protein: ASGHLAYGYT
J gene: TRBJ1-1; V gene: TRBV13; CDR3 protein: ASRDSRRDRDTEAF
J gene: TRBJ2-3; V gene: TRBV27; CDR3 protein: ASSPNDGGARDTQY
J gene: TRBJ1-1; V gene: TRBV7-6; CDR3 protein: ASSRTGNTEAF
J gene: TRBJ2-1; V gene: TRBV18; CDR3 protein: ASSPLAGGHNEQF
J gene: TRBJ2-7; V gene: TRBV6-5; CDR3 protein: ASSSGEGAYEQY
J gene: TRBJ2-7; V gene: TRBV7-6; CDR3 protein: ASSLMGFSYEQY
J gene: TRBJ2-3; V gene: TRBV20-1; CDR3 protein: SATGTLAPADTQY
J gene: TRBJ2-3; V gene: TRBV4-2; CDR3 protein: ASSQAQGIIADTQY
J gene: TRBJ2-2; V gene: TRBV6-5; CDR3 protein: ASSLTGGAAGELF
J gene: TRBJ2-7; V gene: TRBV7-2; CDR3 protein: ASSLVGGGEQY
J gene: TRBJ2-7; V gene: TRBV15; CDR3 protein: ATSRDWLAREQY
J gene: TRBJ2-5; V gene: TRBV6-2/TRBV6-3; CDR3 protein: ASSNAAGELETQY
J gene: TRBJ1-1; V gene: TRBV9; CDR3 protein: ASSGTGGGGPTEAF
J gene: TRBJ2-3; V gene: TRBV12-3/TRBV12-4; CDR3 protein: ASSTSVRGGTDTQY
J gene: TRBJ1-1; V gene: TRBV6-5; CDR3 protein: ASSYQGLNTEAF
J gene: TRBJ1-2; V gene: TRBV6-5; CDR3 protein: ASSPRGADYGYT
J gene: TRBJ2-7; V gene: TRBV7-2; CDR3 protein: ASSYRQTLHEQY
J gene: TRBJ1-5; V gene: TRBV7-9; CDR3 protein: ASSPGTGSDQPQH
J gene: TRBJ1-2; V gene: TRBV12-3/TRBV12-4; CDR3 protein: ASSNSYDEYGYT
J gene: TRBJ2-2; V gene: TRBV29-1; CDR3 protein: SVRGNTGELF
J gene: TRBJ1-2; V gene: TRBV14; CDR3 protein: ASSGTGNYGYT
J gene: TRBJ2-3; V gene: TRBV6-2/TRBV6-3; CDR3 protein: ASGLSGTSTDTQY